This T cell receptor (beta chain) is drawn from a study of PD-L1 blockade in urothelial cancer (dated by TCRdb to the late 2010s). Concerning the study at large: Therapy was started at some point between 2013 and 2015 for all patients, and atezolizumab 1,200 mg was administered intravenously every 3 weeks. About 85% of the roughly 29 patients were males with bladder-origin urothelial cancer, and about 60% of the 29 reported a prior smoking history. An ECOG performance status of 0 or 1 was recorded for the patients, and 0 to 3 prior chemotherapy regimens had been received by the patients. Blood samples were analyzed 3 weeks after the start of treatment (second dose) and 6 weeks after the start of treatment. Blood samples gave a median of about 140,000 T cells and 80,000 to 95,000 unique TCRs, with a median clonality of roughly 0.081. Somatic, immune and clinical correlates of response to PD-L1 blockade with atezolizumab in urothelial cancer were the focus of an exploratory multi-omic analysis. TCR sequencing covered pretreatment tumor samples and matched, serially collected peripheral blood taken before and after atezolizumab treatment. Durable clinical benefit meant progression-free survival longer than 6 months, and TCR features were also tested against progression-free and overall survival. In the same patients, whole exome sequencing and RNA sequencing of pretreatment tumors were performed in addition to TCR sequencing. About 10 patients reached durable clinical benefit, while 15 to 25 patients did not. Under 30 patients had pretreatment blood TCR-seq, about 25 had at least one posttreatment blood collection, and about 25 had tumor TCR-seq. General study outcomes and caveats: Improved progression-free and overall survival was found to be associated with pretreatment peripheral blood TCR clonality below the median. Greater expansion of tumor-associated TCR clones in peripheral blood 3 weeks after the start of treatment was observed in patients with durable benefit (n ≈ 22, p = 0.022). Because the sample size was small (n of about 30) and many exploratory analyses were performed, the results are intended to be hypothesis-generating.

Germline trimming amounts to 2 bases on V and 5 bases on J, with 10 as the count of junction bases outside the gene matches. The CDR3 goes from the cysteine to the phenylalanine over 17 residues. The kept DNA is CDR3 alone, 51 bases in frame from the first base. The germline V gene encodes CDR1 SGHDT and CDR2 YYEEEE. Each PCR received spiked-in synthetic TCR analog templates so that absolute template abundance could be estimated from read counts. The immunoSEQ assay used bias-controlled V and J gene primers to amplify TCRbeta CDR3 regions from genomic DNA. Sequencing of rearranged TCRbeta segments was done at approximately 20X coverage. On the study's bioinformatics: Sequencing errors were corrected by clustering, and CDR3s were annotated against IMGT so that V, D and J genes could be assigned. Downstream analyses used only productive TCRbeta rearrangements, leaving out any out-of-frame or stop-codon sequences. Clonality was computed as one minus Shannon entropy normalized by the log of the number of unique productive sequences. Clones differing between time points or between blood and tumor were identified using Fisher's exact test with Benjamini-Hochberg correction, with an adjusted p below 0.01 applied as the threshold. Held by TCRdb, this immuneACCESS table contains in-frame sequences only and omits some clones. Under half of the omission traces to an unresolved V gene where checked; the cause of the rest is unknown. V, J and clone size reflect that table, while D and trimming were determined from the DNA. The sample table shows approximately 71,000 clones, and roughly 89% are seen once. The ten biggest clones cover around 3.3% of the sample.

A cohort of 25 to 35 patients with locally advanced or metastatic urothelial carcinoma, treated at Memorial Sloan Kettering on a trial protocol, was included. Peripheral blood mononuclear cells were collected from each patient pretreatment and during treatment, giving between 1 and 8 total time points per patient. The Qiagen DNeasy Blood extraction kit was used to purify genomic DNA from total PBMCs and tumor samples. PBMCs were collected pretreatment and during treatment and were isolated and stored as previously described. As to this clone: Its specific antigen is unknown. Base-call qualities are not available, and no considerably larger clone is one nucleotide away.

The TCR was taken from a man in his 60s with urothelial cancer. This receptor chain uses TRBV5-6 and TRBJ1-4; TRBD1 aligns with 9 central bases. The specimen was PBMCs, collected around atezolizumab (anti-PD-L1) treatment. The CDR3 loop reads CASSFKLTGTGNEKLFF. The DNA reads TGTGCCAGCAGCTTTAAACTCACCGGGACAGGGAATGAAAAACTGTTTTTT.